Listed below are T cell receptor beta chains from one sample, sequenced in a study of blood T cell repertoires in COVID-19. TCRdb keeps only in-frame clones here, not all; method: immunoSEQ multiplex PCR. Of a few hundred thousand clones in the sample, over 75% are singletons; the top ten hold 1.1%. Material: PBMCs or T cells enriched from blood (not recorded which). The receptors come from a young man who had recovered from COVID-19. Each CDR3 is given with its conserved first and last residue. The D gene is left open where the match is weak. Expanded clones are given a class, and other clones once, few, many or no size at all.

clone_size d_call j_call v_call cdr3_aa cdr3_nt
. . TRBJ2-1 TRBV30 CALIRETEQFF TGTGCCCTAATACGGGAGACTGAGCAGTTCTTC
. TRBD1 TRBJ2-3 TRBV14 CASSIRGTGPDTQYF TGTGCCAGCAGCATACGAGGGACAGGGCCAGATACGCAGTATTTT
. . TRBJ2-5 TRBV28 CASSFGETQYF TGTGCCAGCAGTTTCGGAGAGACCCAGTACTTC
. . TRBJ1-2 TRBV27 CASSLSGQVPNYGYTF TGTGCCAGCAGTTTATCGGGGCAGGTCCCAAACTATGGCTACACCTTC
. . TRBJ1-5 TRBV21-1 CASSGEGRGGQPQHF TGTGCCAGCAGCGGGGAGGGTAGGGGCGGCCAGCCCCAGCATTTT
. . TRBJ2-7 TRBV5-6 CASSLDGIRIFYEQYF TGTGCCAGCAGCTTGGACGGGATCAGAATATTCTACGAGCAGTACTTC
. TRBD1 TRBJ1-1 TRBV13 CASSSIRQGGEAFF TGTGCCAGCAGCTCCATACGACAGGGGGGTGAAGCTTTCTTT
. TRBD1 TRBJ1-5 TRBV23-1 CASKRTGVPQHF TGCGCCAGCAAAAGGACAGGGGTTCCCCAGCATTTT
. TRBD1 TRBJ2-5 TRBV18 CASSPPAGGTETQYF TGTGCCAGCTCACCGCCAGCAGGGGGCACGGAGACCCAGTACTTC
. . TRBJ1-5 TRBV2 CASTWQGSWGGQPQHF TGTGCCAGCACCTGGCAGGGCAGCTGGGGGGGTCAGCCCCAGCATTTT
. TRBD2 TRBJ2-1 TRBV5-1 CASSQLAGGDNEQFF TGCGCCAGCAGCCAACTAGCGGGGGGTGACAATGAGCAGTTCTTC
. TRBD1 TRBJ2-7 TRBV11-2 CASSRGQGGYGEQYF TGTGCCAGCAGCAGAGGACAGGGGGGTTACGGCGAGCAGTACTTC
. . TRBJ2-1 TRBV2 CASSGSRSSYNEQFF TGTGCCAGCAGTGGTAGCAGAAGCTCCTACAATGAGCAGTTCTTC
. TRBD1 TRBJ1-4 TRBV30 CAWTQLDRGRKLFF TGTGCCTGGACCCAGCTGGACAGGGGGAGAAAACTGTTTTTT
. . TRBJ1-2 TRBV18 CASSAREYGYTF TGTGCCAGCTCAGCCCGGGAGTATGGCTACACCTTC
. TRBD1 TRBJ2-7 TRBV5-1 CASSSGQATYEQYF TGCGCCAGCAGCTCCGGACAGGCCACCTACGAGCAGTACTTC
. . TRBJ1-1 TRBV20-1 CSARTVEAFF TGCAGTGCCCGGACAGTTGAAGCTTTCTTT
. TRBD2 TRBJ2-1 TRBV7-2 CASSPKGAGGAEQFF TGTGCCAGCAGCCCCAAGGGGGCGGGAGGGGCTGAGCAGTTCTTC
. . TRBJ1-6 TRBV7-3 CASSLNTGTNSPLHF TGTGCCAGCAGCTTAAACACAGGGACGAATTCACCCCTCCACTTT
. TRBD1 TRBJ2-7 TRBV7-8 CASSSSGQGPYEQYF TGTGCCAGCAGCTCCTCGGGACAGGGCCCCTACGAGCAGTACTTC
. . TRBJ2-5 TRBV4-1 CASSAQGTETQYF TGCGCCAGCAGCGCCCAGGGTACCGAGACCCAGTACTTC
many . TRBJ2-2 TRBV7-9 CASSPFAGRTGELFF TGTGCCAGCAGCCCCTTCGCGGGTCGGACCGGGGAGCTGTTTTTT
. . TRBJ2-1 TRBV5-1 CASSQSGGSYNEQFF TGCGCCAGCAGCCAAAGCGGCGGCTCCTACAATGAGCAGTTCTTC
. TRBD2 TRBJ2-7 TRBV11-2 CASSLFRRESNPYEQYF TGTGCCAGCAGCTTGTTTCGGCGGGAGTCTAACCCCTACGAGCAGTACTTC
. TRBD1 TRBJ1-5 TRBV27 CASSIRGLRQPQHF TGTGCCAGCAGTATCAGGGGGCTTCGGCAGCCCCAGCATTTT
. . TRBJ2-1 TRBV6-1 CASSSESSIYNEQFF TGTGCCAGCAGTTCGGAGAGCTCCATCTACAATGAGCAGTTCTTC
. . TRBJ1-2 TRBV5-6 CASSLAGEPPTNYGYTF TGTGCCAGCAGCTTGGCTGGGGAGCCACCCACTAACTATGGCTACACCTTC
. . TRBJ2-7 TRBV5-6 CASSSRAGTYEQYF TGTGCCAGCAGCTCCCGGGCGGGCACCTACGAGCAGTACTTC
. . TRBJ1-1 TRBV29-1 CSVEGGRGTEAFF TGCAGCGTTGAGGGGGGGAGGGGCACTGAAGCTTTCTTT
. . TRBJ1-3 TRBV18 CASSPVTVDGNTIYF TGTGCCAGCTCACCTGTTACAGTGGATGGAAACACCATATATTTT
once . TRBJ1-5 TRBV19 CASRSQHQPQHF TGTGCCAGTAGAAGCCAACATCAGCCCCAGCATTTT
. TRBD1 TRBJ1-1 TRBV28 CASSPGQGRTEAFF TGTGCCAGCAGTCCCGGACAGGGGCGCACTGAAGCTTTCTTT
. . TRBJ1-1 TRBV18 CASSPPERAGSTEAFF TGTGCCAGCTCACCACCCGAGCGGGCTGGTTCCACTGAAGCTTTCTTT
. . TRBJ2-1 TRBV7-2 CASRLNGERGNEQFF TGTGCCAGCAGGCTCAACGGGGAACGGGGCAATGAGCAGTTCTTC
. . TRBJ2-1 TRBV5-4 CASSPDGPSIYEQFF TGTGCCAGCAGTCCCGATGGCCCATCCATCTATGAGCAGTTCTTC
. . TRBJ2-1 TRBV27 CASSLFAGSNEQFF TGTGCCAGCAGTTTATTCGCAGGCTCAAATGAGCAGTTCTTC
. TRBD2 TRBJ2-3 TRBV10-1 CASSGLAGVTDTQYF TGCGCCAGCAGCGGACTAGCGGGAGTGACAGATACGCAGTATTTT